Following are 15 T cell receptor beta chains from one sample sequenced in a study of monozygotic twins with inflammatory bowel disease (dated by TCRdb to between 2019 and 2020). Receptor libraries were prepared by 5' RACE. The run used an Illumina HiSeq 2500. TCRdb reprocessed the reads and lists each CDR3 protein sequence as a single entry, with no DNA. The table for this sample lists 190,000 or so distinct CDR3 sequences. Around 1.5% of the sample lies in the top ten. Sequencing was carried out using blood. The receptors stem from a human donor with ulcerative colitis or Crohn's disease, or a healthy co-twin of an affected twin (not recorded which).

V usage is TRBV2 and J usage is TRBJ1-2; lacking DNA, the TRBD1 call made by TCRdb goes unchecked. This CDR3 region has 15 residues. Germline V gene lookup returns CDR1 SNHLY and CDR2 FYNNEI. The chain's CDR3 is CASSVLGGFAYGYTF.

The chain joins TRBV29-1 to TRBJ2-3; lacking DNA, the TRBD1 call made by TCRdb goes unchecked. Germline V gene sequence: CDR1 SQVTM, CDR2 ANQGSEA. The CDR3 totals 13 residues. CDR3 loop: CSALTGARGTQYF.

This chain uses TRBV7-9 with TRBJ1-2; there is no DNA to check the TCRdb D call of TRBD1. This CDR3 has 16 residues. CDR1 is SEHNR and CDR2 is FQNEAQ in the germline V gene (reference sequence). This CDR3 is CASSSPGTLTGDGYTF.

The CDR3 protein is CASSLEGTKSGYTF. V is TRBV7-2 and J is TRBJ1-2; TCRdb picks TRBD1, but there is no DNA to check that call. Germline CDR1 and CDR2: SGHTA and FQGNSA. This CDR3 has 14 amino acids.

The chain carries TRBV5-4 and TRBJ2-1; TCRdb outputs TRBD2, but without DNA this stays unchecked. Germline values: CDR1 SGHNT, CDR2 YYREEE (reference sequence). The CDR3 contains 15 residues. Here the CDR3 reads CASSARLAGGTEQFF.

V gene TRBV12-3 or TRBV12-4 combines with J gene TRBJ2-7; TCRdb gives TRBD1 as the D gene, but with no DNA this cannot be confirmed. This CDR3 contains 15 residues. CDR3 protein: CASSSGGQIAYEQYF.

The rearrangement uses TRBV12-3 or TRBV12-4 and TRBJ2-1; the D call of TRBD1 rests on TCRdb alone, since no DNA is present to check it. CDR3 length: 16 amino acids. The CDR3 protein is CASSIPGQHPYNGKFF.

The V call is TRBV12-3 or TRBV12-4, the J call TRBJ1-1; TCRdb designates TRBD1, a call that cannot be tested without DNA. The CDR3 is made up of 16 amino acids. The CDR3 here is CASSQPQGSLNTEAFF.

The V call is TRBV18, the J call TRBJ2-3; there is no DNA to check the TCRdb D call of TRBD2. CDR1 and CDR2 (germline): KGHSH, LQKENI. CDR3 length: 18 amino acids. CDR3 sequence reads: CASSPRGLAGGPTDTQYF.

The chain uses TRBV5-8 and TRBJ1-1; the TRBD1 assignment by TCRdb is unverifiable without DNA. Germline values: CDR1 SGHTS, CDR2 YDEGEE. The CDR3 is made up of 17 amino acids. The CDR3 reads CASSSFTGTGRNTEAFF. The full variable domain, rest sourced from reference TRBV5-8 and TRBJ1-1, is EAGVTQSPTHLIKTRGQQATLRCSPISGHTSVYWYQQALGLGLQFLLWYDEGEERNRGNFPPRFSGRQFPNYSSELNVNALELEDSALYLCASSSFTGTGRNTEAFFGQGTRLTVV.

The chain uses TRBV2 and TRBJ1-5; TCRdb's D call of TRBD1 is untestable without DNA. From germline, CDR1 is SNHLY and CDR2 FYNNEI. This CDR3 contains 16 residues. The CDR3 loop reads CAPGLVNRGLNQPQHF.

The chain combines TRBV12-3 or TRBV12-4 with TRBJ1-2. The length of the CDR3 is 15 residues. The CDR3 region is CASSSILPGYYGYTF.

The rearrangement joins TRBV13 to TRBJ1-1. Per germline, CDR1 PRHDT and CDR2 FYEKMQ (reference sequence). This CDR3 contains 13 residues. CDR3 amino acids: CASASWSYTEAFF.

The rearrangement joins TRBV2 to TRBJ1-1; TCRdb lists TRBD1, though no DNA is available to test this call. CDR3 length: 14 amino acids. The germline gives CDR1 SNHLY, CDR2 FYNNEI. The CDR3: CASRARQRNTEAFF.

V is TRBV3-1 and J is TRBJ1-2; TCRdb's D call, TRBD1, is unchecked because there is no DNA. The CDR3 length is 15 residues. Germline CDR1 and CDR2: LGHDT and YNNKEL (reference sequence). Here the CDR3 reads CASSQPRAEKNGYTF.